The source of this T cell receptor beta chain is a study of T cell responses to AZD1222 COVID-19 vaccine (dated by TCRdb to 2020 to 2022). Some background on the complete study: A total of 233 trial participants underwent TCR sequencing, of whom some 200 had received two doses of AZD1222 and around 25 had received two doses of the MenACWY control vaccine. Trial participants were enrolled by age into 18-55, 56-69 and 70-plus year subgroups, with roughly 150, 30 and 60 TCR-sequenced participants respectively. What the authors observed across the whole study: The whole spike protein was spanned by vaccine-associated CD4 TCRs, and dominant responses were seen in regions 160-218 and 743-854. Most participants were white British and females outnumbered males, and the authors suggested that clonal diversity may have been underestimated. Because no samples from the day 14 peak response were available, repertoires could be characterized only after the peak T cell response. Spike-specific TCR breadth and depth rose significantly after two AZD1222 doses compared with day 0 and with MenACWY recipients. In the small 56-69-year group, the increase in depth fell short of significance, most likely because of low power. Reportedly, close to half of the unique spike-specific TCRs recognized epitopes lying outside the regions that are mutated in the B.1.351 and B.1.1.7 variants. Conclusions about previously exposed vaccinees were limited because only six or seven AZD1222 recipients were SARS-CoV-2 seropositive at baseline.

V trim: 4 bases; J trim: 6 bases; unmatched bases: 7. From cysteine to phenylalanine, the CDR3 is 15 amino acids long. Only the CDR3 region is kept as DNA, spanning 45 bases read in frame from base 1. CDR1 is given as LGHDT and CDR2 as YNNKEL, both from the germline V gene (reference sequence). In the paper's terms, the time point label means: baseline before first vaccination. The label giving this sample's treatment or condition can be read as: meningococcal conjugate vaccine given as trial control. Vaccinee samples came from UK trials COV001 and COV002, including a single-blind randomized controlled phase 2/3 trial of AZD1222 (ChAdOx1 nCoV-19) in healthy adults. Trial participant PBMC samples were collected at day 0 and day 28 after the second dose for TCRbeta chain sequencing. For this clone: Its recognized antigen is unknown. Per-base qualities were not stored, and no clone one base away is much larger.

The CDR3 regions of human TCRbeta chains were subjected to immunosequencing. In the paper's pipeline: Repertoire TCRs were matched against a reference library of SARS-CoV-2-specific TCRs generated with the MIRA antigen-specificity platform. Breadth was defined as the fraction of unique TCRs that were SARS-CoV-2-associated. Depth was defined as the fraction of total T cells that were SARS-CoV-2-associated. Each spike-specific TCR was assigned to its reactive spike region and to a CD4 or CD8 class using the MIRA data. Log10-transformed breadth and depth values were compared by one-way ANOVA with Sidak's multiple comparisons tests. TCRdb carries this immuneACCESS record with in-frame sequences only. Its versions omit some clonotypes, under half of them owing to an unresolved V gene in the studies checked, with the rest unexplained. V and J calls and clone size are those listed in that table; D and trimming were worked out from the DNA. Within this sample are around 84,000 clones, with about 90% of them counted one time only. Around 7.1% of the sample is taken by the ten largest.

This receptor was taken from an adult in good health. The sample in question was peripheral blood, obtained on day 0 of MenACWY control vaccination. The chain is made from TRBV3-1 (or the pseudogene TRBV3-2) and TRBJ2-3; a stretch of 10 junction bases matches TRBD1. CDR3 reads: CASSLGQGQGDTQYF. The sequenced DNA is TGTGCCAGCAGCCTGGGACAGGGGCAAGGGGATACGCAGTATTTT.